This T cell receptor (beta chain) was observed in a study of blood T cell repertoires in COVID-19. The wider study: Some COVID-19 samples were acute and others convalescent; all came from the United States, Italy and Spain. The analysed material was cDNA or gDNA that came from T cells, B-cell-depleted T cells, or PBMCs.

Original processing notes: Amplifying reference gene primers gave estimates of nucleated cell counts. Profiling relied on immunoSEQ multiplex PCR, and the TCRdb table lists in-frame clones only, not all of them. V, J and clone size are those of that table, while D and trimming were read from the DNA. Among around 100,000 clones listed, around nine tenths were seen once. Germline values: CDR1 LNHDA, CDR2 SQIVND (reference sequence). The junction had 12 bases not matched to a gene; V was cut back by 7 bases and J by 2 bases. CDR3 length: 16 amino acids. The clonotype originates from a man aged 45-65 years with acute or convalescent COVID-19. The J gene is TRBJ1-1, the V gene TRBV19, with 8 nucleotides matching TRBD1. The sequencing input was peripheral blood. In DNA, the CDR3 is TGTGCCAGTATAGGGGGGCCCGGACAGGGAAACACTGAAGCTTTCTTT. Translating gives CASIGGPGQGNTEAFF.